Shown below are 24 T cell receptor beta chains from a single sample sequenced in a study of shared clonotypes between healthy human individuals. TCRdb's copy holds only in-frame clones and misses some; the assay was immunoSEQ multiplex PCR. The table has 1.5 million to 2.5 million clones, roughly 94% seen once; the top ten hold more than 0.95%. Naive CD8 cells comprised CD45RO-negative, CCR7-positively selected cells, excluding terminally differentiated effector memory CD45RA+ cells. The sample taken for sequencing was naive CD8+ T cells sorted from blood. These receptors came from a man between 18 and 35 years old in good health.

The chain employs TRBV19 and TRBJ2-5; 9 bases map to TRBD2. CDR3 length: 16 residues. Germline V CDR1 and CDR2: LNHDA, SQIVND (reference sequence). V lost 5 bases and J lost 5; bases outside the gene matches: 12. Here the CDR3 DNA reads TGTGCCAGTAGTCCCCTAGCGGGGTCGTCTGGTGAGACCCAGTACTTC. Translation gives CASSPLAGSSGETQYF. The whole variable domain, remainder taken from reference TRBV19 and TRBJ2-5, is DGGITQSPKYLFRKEGQNVTLSCEQNLNHDAMYWYRQDPGQGLRLIYYSQIVNDFQKGDIAEGYSVSREKKESFPLTVTSAQKNPTAFYLCASSPLAGSSGETQYFGPGTRLLVL.

The chain combines TRBV10-3 with TRBJ2-3, with 7 bases matching TRBD2. Germline CDR1 is ENHRY and CDR2 is SYGVKD. The V segment lost 6 bases and the J segment 2 bases; nucleotides outside the gene matches: 8. The CDR3 totals 15 residues. CDR3 coding DNA: TGTGCCATCAGGGAAGGACTAGACCTCACAGATACGCAGTATTTT. It is translated as CAIREGLDLTDTQYF.

This rearrangement joins TRBV2 to TRBJ2-7; perhaps TRBD1 as D (6 bases). Deletions cut 6 bases from V and 6 bases from J, with 21 bases between. The CDR3 length is 15 residues. CDR1 and CDR2 (germline): SNHLY, FYNNEI. This CDR3 reads CASRSGQLALGEQYF. The CDR3 nucleotides are TGTGCCAGCAGATCAGGACAGTTGGCGTTAGGCGAGCAGTACTTC.

V is TRBV7-9 and J is TRBJ2-5; D perhaps matches TRBD2 (7 bases). The germline V and J ends were trimmed by 3 bases and 2 bases, with 16 bases remaining between them. CDR1 and CDR2 (germline): SEHNR, FQNEAQ (reference sequence). The CDR3 runs 16 residues. The CDR3 sequence is CASSFVVGGPQETQYF. The CDR3 bases are TGTGCCAGCAGCTTTGTAGTCGGGGGGCCGCAAGAGACCCAGTACTTC.

The CDR3 sequence: CASGPEGGPTDTQYF. DNA of the CDR3: TGTGCTAGTGGGCCTGAGGGGGGCCCCACAGATACGCAGTATTTT. The chain links TRBV12-5 to TRBJ2-3, with D perhaps TRBD1 or TRBD2 (6 bases each). Trimming pared 6 bases from V and 2 bases from J, leaving 15 bases between. Germline lookup yields CDR1 LGHNT and CDR2 FRNRAP. CDR3 length: 15 amino acids.

The chain recombines TRBV5-6 with TRBJ2-6; TRBD1 aligns across 7 bases. From germline, CDR1 is SGHDT and CDR2 YYEEEE. V shed 4 bases, J shed 0 bases, and the junction held 13 bases outside the gene matches. The CDR3 has 19 amino acids. CDR3 protein: CASSETDRPTFSGANVLTF. The CDR3 region has the DNA TGTGCCAGCAGCGAAACGGACAGGCCGACCTTCTCTGGGGCCAACGTCCTGACTTTC.

In regard to this clone: Different DNA sequences within this sample yield the same CDR3. The chain combines TRBV10-3 with TRBJ2-1; D unresolved. This CDR3 is built from 12 residues. V lost 4 bases, J lost 4 bases, and 5 bases lay in between. Germline V gene sequence: CDR1 ENHRY, CDR2 SYGVKD. CDR3 DNA: TGTGCCATCAGTGGGGATTACAATGAGCAGTTCTTC. It encodes CAISGDYNEQFF.

The CDR3 region has the DNA TGTGCCAGTAGTATTGAAGCAACACTCCAAGAGACCCAGTACTTC. Protein: CASSIEATLQETQYF. The gene calls are TRBV19 and TRBJ2-5; no reliable D call. This CDR3 is 15 amino acids long. The germline CDR1 and CDR2 sequences are LNHDA and SQIVND (reference sequence). V was pared by 3 bases and J by 1 base, with 12 bases between.

The chain links TRBV27 to TRBJ2-7, with a weak D call TRBD2 (5 bases). Trimming cost V 4 bases and J 3 bases, with 10 bases left between them. Germline V gene data show CDR1 as MNHEY and CDR2 as SMNVEV (reference sequence). CDR3 length equals 13 residues. CDR3 sequence reads: CASSWTFGYEQYF. CDR3 nucleotide sequence: TGTGCCAGCAGTTGGACTTTCGGCTACGAGCAGTACTTC.

J is TRBJ2-7 and V is TRBV6-6; D may be TRBD1 (5 bases). Germline assignment: CDR1 MNHNY and CDR2 SVGAGI (reference sequence). The CDR3 runs to 15 residues. Trimming removed 1 base from V and 0 bases from J, with 10 bases in between. The CDR3 region has the DNA TGTGCCAGCAGTTACTTGTCAGGGTCCTCCTACGAGCAGTACTTC. It is translated as CASSYLSGSSYEQYF.

J is TRBJ2-5 and V is TRBV5-6; tentative D call: TRBD1 (6 bases). The J call is uncertain, as TRBJ2-7 better fits the DNA end. Germline loops: CDR1 SGHDT, CDR2 YYEEEE. CDR3 size: 14 residues. The CDR3 loop is CASRPQGTSYEQYF. DNA of the CDR3: TGTGCCAGCAGGCCGCAGGGGACATCATACGAGCAGTACTTC.

The chain joins TRBV5-4 to TRBJ2-7; no clear D gene. The CDR3 length is 12 residues. V was cut by 1 base and J by 3 bases, with 5 bases left in between. CDR1 and CDR2 (germline): SGHNT, YYREEE (reference sequence). In nucleotides, the CDR3 is TGTGCCAGCAGCTTGTGGGGCTACGAGCAGTACTTC. It codes for CASSLWGYEQYF.

On this clone: This sample includes further DNA sequences coding for the same CDR3. The chain carries TRBV7-2 and TRBJ2-5; 13 bases fit TRBD2. Losses at the gene ends were 1 base for V and 5 bases for J; bases not matched to a gene: 1. Germline CDR1 and CDR2: SGHTA and FQGNSA. This CDR3 comprises 15 residues. The CDR3 nucleotides are TGTGCCAGCAGCTTAGTACTAGCGGGAGGGGAGACCCAGTACTTC. This sequence encodes CASSLVLAGGETQYF.

The V and J genes are TRBV2 and TRBJ1-2; no definite D call. CDR1 SNHLY and CDR2 FYNNEI come from the germline V gene. Trimming pared 6 bases from V and 4 bases from J, leaving 12 bases between. The CDR3 has 13 amino acids. CDR3 bases: TGTGCCAGCAGGACCGGGGAGGGCTATGGCTACACCTTC. Its protein is CASRTGEGYGYTF.

The chain is built from TRBV5-6 and TRBJ1-2; the D gene is possibly TRBD1 (5 bases). The germline CDR1 and CDR2 sequences are SGHDT and YYEEEE. CDR3 size: 13 residues. V lost 2 bases, J lost 4 bases, and 9 bases lay in between. DNA of the CDR3: TGTGCCAGCAGCTTCTGGGGGGGCTATGGCTACACCTTC. It yields the protein CASSFWGGYGYTF.

The chain has TRBV4-1 and TRBJ2-6; 7 positions agree with TRBD2. Germline CDR1 MGHRA, CDR2 YSYEKL. This CDR3 has 15 residues. With 4 bases clipped from V and 2 bases from J, the junction kept 2 bases outside the gene matches. As DNA, the CDR3 is TGCGCCAGCAGCCCCAGCGGGGCTGGGGCCAACGTCCTGACTTTC. Translated, it gives CASSPSGAGANVLTF.

The rearrangement uses TRBV6-6 and TRBJ1-1; unclear D gene. The germline V gene has CDR1 MNHNY and CDR2 SVGAGI (reference sequence). CDR3 length equals 11 residues. Trimming pared 2 bases from V and 11 bases from J, leaving 9 bases between. The chain's CDR3 is CASSYGERAFF. The CDR3, as DNA: TGTGCCAGCAGTTACGGTGAAAGGGCTTTCTTT.

The CDR3 loop is CASSLAVGPNEKLFF. The CDR3 bases are TGTGCCAGCAGCTTAGCTGTGGGTCCTAATGAAAAACTGTTTTTT. The chain uses TRBV11-2 and TRBJ1-4; D remains unclear. V lost 1 base to trimming and J lost 3 bases, with 9 bases between them. Germline V gene lookup returns CDR1 SGHAT and CDR2 FQNNGV. This CDR3 spans 15 amino acids.

The chain joins TRBV6-5 to TRBJ1-1; D is possibly TRBD1 (5 bases). This CDR3 spans 15 amino acids. CDR1 and CDR2 (germline): MNHEY, SVGAGI. With 0 bases removed from V and 4 bases from J, the gap between germline ends came to 12 bases. For the CDR3, the DNA is TGTGCCAGCAGTTACTCGCAGAGGGGAGTCACTGAAGCTTTCTTT. It codes for CASSYSQRGVTEAFF.

The chain recombines TRBV7-9 with TRBJ2-4, with TRBD1 identical over 11 bases. There are 15 residues in the CDR3. V was clipped by 5 bases and J by 5 bases; unmatched bases: 5. In germline, CDR1 is SEHNR, CDR2 FQNEAQ (reference sequence). In DNA, the CDR3 is TGTGCCAGCAGCCCCTTGGGACAGGGGGAAAACATTCAGTACTTC. It is translated as CASSPLGQGENIQYF.

V and J are TRBV6-1 and TRBJ2-7; weak D call: TRBD2 (5 bases). Trimming pared 1 base from V and 2 bases from J, leaving 9 bases between. In germline, CDR1 is MNHNS, CDR2 SASEGT. There are 14 residues in the CDR3. CDR3 DNA: TGTGCCAGCAGTGAAGTTTACGGGACCTACGAGCAGTACTTC. This codes for CASSEVYGTYEQYF.

CDR3 coding DNA: TGTGCCAGCAGTTTCATAGAGGGGCCCTACAATGAGCAGTTCTTC. Amino acids: CASSFIEGPYNEQFF. The chain employs TRBV28 and TRBJ2-1; D may match TRBD1 or TRBD2 (5 bases each). Trimming pared 3 bases from V and 2 bases from J, leaving 11 bases between. The CDR3 length is 15 residues. CDR1 is MDHEN and CDR2 is SYDVKM in the germline V gene.

This chain joins TRBV5-6 and TRBJ2-7, with D possibly called TRBD1 or TRBD2 (5 bases each). V dropped 3 bases and J dropped 6 bases, with 19 bases sitting between them. The CDR3 consists of 15 residues. Germline V gene data show CDR1 as SGHDT and CDR2 as YYEEEE. In DNA, the CDR3 is TGTGCCAGCAGCTACACAACCGGGACGTTGGGCGAGCAGTACTTC. Translation gives CASSYTTGTLGEQYF.

J is TRBJ2-2 and V is TRBV7-9, with D possibly matching TRBD2 (6 bases). CDR1 and CDR2 (germline): SEHNR, FQNEAQ (reference sequence). CDR3 size: 14 residues. Trimming took 5 bases from V and 6 from J, leaving 13 bases between them. CDR3 DNA sequence: TGTGCCAGCAGCGAGCTGGAGGGAGCCGGGGAGCTGTTTTTT. Amino acids: CASSELEGAGELFF.